These 23 T cell receptor beta chains were sequenced from one sample in a study of shared clonotypes between healthy human individuals. Produced via immunoSEQ multiplex PCR; TCRdb's table is partial and in-frame only. This repertoire shows about 1.1 million clones, about 80% found once; its top ten account for approximately 0.52%. Specimen: memory CD4+ T cells from PBMCs. Subset described: CD45RA-negative fraction. Receptor source: a man between 18 and 29 years old in good health. Some clones in this sample may be carry-over from other donors' samples.

The J gene is TRBJ2-2, the V gene TRBV7-2; TRBD2 matches 11 bases. The CDR3 contains 16 residues. The J segment lost 4 bases and the V segment lost 5 bases, leaving 6 bases of the junction unmatched. From germline, CDR1 is SGHTA and CDR2 FQGNSA. DNA for the CDR3: TGTGCCAGCAGCCCGCGACTAGCGGGACGCACCGGGGAGCTGTTTTTT. The encoded protein is CASSPRLAGRTGELFF. The entire variable domain, with the rest obtained from reference TRBV7-2 and TRBJ2-2, is as follows: GAGVSQSPSNKVTEKGKDVELRCDPISGHTALYWYRQSLGQGLEFLIYFQGNSAPDKSGLPSDRFSAERTGGSVSTLTIQRTQQEDSAVYLCASSPRLAGRTGELFFGEGSRLTVL.

The chain has TRBV7-2 and TRBJ2-7; D is uncertain. This CDR3 is built from 14 residues. V lost 2 bases, J lost 6 bases, and 14 bases lay in between. CDR1 is SGHTA and CDR2 is FQGNSA in the germline V gene. DNA of the CDR3: TGTGCCAGCAGCTTAAAGTTGTTAGCCAGCGAGCAGTACTTC. It encodes CASSLKLLASEQYF.

As for this clone: Distinct nucleotide sequences in the sample also encode this CDR3. CDR3 bases: TGTGCCAGCAGTTACTCGGGGAGCACAGATACGCAGTATTTT. Translated: CASSYSGSTDTQYF. The rearrangement joins TRBV6-6 to TRBJ2-3, with D hard to call. The CDR3 runs 14 residues. Germline lookup yields CDR1 MNHNY and CDR2 SVGAGI (reference sequence). With 0 bases removed from V and 0 bases from J, the gap between germline ends came to 4 bases.

The chain uses TRBV4-3 and TRBJ2-2; D is tentatively TRBD1 or TRBD2 (5 bases each). The V end was cut by 4 bases, the J end by 2 bases, with 14 bases between. Germline CDR1 reads LGHNA; CDR2 reads YSLEER. The CDR3 is 16 amino acids. In DNA, the CDR3 is TGCGCCAGCAGCCGGGCCGGGACGGTAAACACCGGGGAGCTGTTTTTT. It encodes CASSRAGTVNTGELFF.

Remarks on this clone: The sample contains more than one DNA sequence encoding this CDR3. The chain employs TRBV6-5 and TRBJ2-2; 9 nucleotides line up with TRBD1. The CDR3 consists of 15 residues. V lost 6 bases, J lost 6 bases, and 8 bases stayed unmatched. The germline CDR1 and CDR2 sequences are MNHEY and SVGAGI. CDR3 in DNA: TGTGCCAGCAGCCCGGACAGGGGTCGGGCCGGGGAGCTGTTTTTT. This codes for CASSPDRGRAGELFF.

The rearrangement links TRBV15 to TRBJ1-2, with D perhaps TRBD1 (5 bases). The CDR3 is made up of 17 amino acids. CDR1 is LNHNV, CDR2 YYDKDF, per germline (reference sequence). The ends were cut back, 0 bases at V and 4 bases at J, with 18 bases in the middle. CDR3 protein: CATSRDLGTGGGYGYTF. As DNA, the CDR3 is TGTGCCACCAGCAGAGATTTGGGTACGGGCGGGGGCTATGGCTACACCTTC.

There are a few counts of this clone. This chain uses TRBV2 with TRBJ2-6; possible D gene TRBD1, 5 bases. V was shortened by 2 bases and J by 0 bases, with 14 bases between the two germline ends. Per the germline V gene, CDR1 is SNHLY and CDR2 is FYNNEI. This CDR3 comprises 18 residues. CDR3 in amino acids: CASSESGQGYSGANVLTF. For the CDR3, the DNA is TGTGCCAGCAGTGAATCCGGACAAGGATACTCTGGGGCCAACGTCCTGACTTTC.

This chain uses TRBV18 with TRBJ2-1, with 8 bases that match TRBD1. J was trimmed by 12 bases and V by 2 bases; bases with no gene match: 3. This CDR3 has 12 amino acids. CDR1 KGHSH and CDR2 LQKENI come from the germline V gene. The CDR3 sequence is CASSPGRGLQFF. The CDR3 DNA follows: TGTGCCAGCTCACCAGGCAGGGGGCTGCAGTTCTTC.

The chain joins TRBV6-5 to TRBJ1-5, with no clear D. CDR3 size: 13 residues. Germline assignment: CDR1 MNHEY and CDR2 SVGAGI. Trimming took 5 bases from V and 0 from J, leaving 5 bases between them. Here the CDR3 reads CASSPPSNQPQHF. The CDR3 nucleotides are TGTGCCAGCAGTCCCCCTAGCAATCAGCCCCAGCATTTT.

The chain recombines TRBV18 with TRBJ2-1; 14 bases agree with TRBD2. V lost 3 bases to trimming and J lost 2 bases; unmatched junction nucleotides: 9. The CDR3 runs 19 residues. Germline CDR1 KGHSH, CDR2 LQKENI. CDR3 amino acids: CASSPRLAGGPGTYNEQFF. CDR3 nucleotide sequence: TGTGCCAGCTCACCGAGACTAGCGGGAGGGCCCGGGACCTACAATGAGCAGTTCTTC.

In this sample, this clone turned up once. The rearrangement joins TRBV7-9 to TRBJ2-3; possibly TRBD1 or TRBD2 for D (5 bases each). CDR1 and CDR2 (germline): SEHNR, FQNEAQ (reference sequence). V was clipped by 1 base and J by 6 bases, with 14 bases between them. CDR3 size: 15 residues. This CDR3 reads CASSLVGPLADTQYF. The CDR3 DNA reads as TGTGCCAGCAGCTTAGTGGGACCTTTGGCGGATACGCAGTATTTT.

This clone was seen many times. This chain connects TRBV19 to TRBJ1-3; a weak D match, TRBD1 (6 bases). Germline CDR1 LNHDA, CDR2 SQIVND (reference sequence). The V end lost 6 bases, the J end lost 4 bases, and 10 bases lay between the germline ends. This CDR3 region has 13 residues. CDR3 sequence (DNA): TGTGCCAGTAGCGGGGGCAGGGGAAACACCATATATTTT. The encoded protein is CASSGGRGNTIYF.

V gene TRBV28 combines with J gene TRBJ2-1; TRBD2 agrees at 7 bases. This CDR3 comprises 15 residues. V lost 2 bases and J lost 8; bases outside the gene matches: 9. Per the germline V gene, CDR1 is MDHEN and CDR2 is SYDVKM. The CDR3: CASSLRGLVSDEQFF. CDR3 nucleotides: TGTGCCAGCAGTTTACGCGGACTAGTCTCCGATGAGCAGTTCTTC.

This chain uses TRBV25-1 with TRBJ2-1; 9 positions agree with TRBD2. J was trimmed by 9 bases and V by 3 bases; bases with no gene match: 12. Germline assignment: CDR1 MGHDK and CDR2 SYGVNS. The CDR3 loop spans 16 amino acids. DNA of the CDR3: TGTGCCAGCAGTGACCCCCGAGCGGGAGGTCAGGCTGAGCAGTTCTTC. It encodes CASSDPRAGGQAEQFF.

This sequence joins TRBV5-1 and TRBJ2-5, with D perhaps assigned TRBD1 or TRBD2 (5 bases each). CDR1 is SGHRS and CDR2 is YFSETQ in the germline V gene. V was trimmed by 0 bases and J by 4 bases, leaving 10 bases between them. This CDR3 spans 14 amino acids. The CDR3 DNA reads TGCGCCAGCAGCTTGGCCTCAGGGAGAGAGACCCAGTACTTC. Translated, it gives CASSLASGRETQYF.

Comment on this clone: The identical CDR3 is also encoded by other nucleotide sequences in the sample. The CDR3 sequence: CASSVVQETQYF. For the CDR3, the DNA is TGTGCCAGCAGTGTAGTGCAAGAGACCCAGTACTTC. The rearrangement uses TRBV2 and TRBJ2-5; D is undetermined. The germline V gene encodes CDR1 SNHLY and CDR2 FYNNEI. V dropped 4 bases and J dropped 2 bases, with 5 bases sitting between them. There are 12 residues in the CDR3.

V is TRBV7-2 and J is TRBJ2-3; D perhaps matches TRBD2 (6 bases). Trimming took off 0 bases at V and 5 bases at J, with 15 bases between the two ends. Germline V gene data show CDR1 as SGHTA and CDR2 as FQGNSA. CDR3 length: 16 amino acids. The CDR3 spells CASSLASGHGGDTQYF. The DNA of the CDR3 is TGTGCCAGCAGCTTAGCTAGCGGACACGGGGGAGATACGCAGTATTTT.

This clone was recorded a few times. The chain employs TRBV28 and TRBJ2-7; possibly TRBD2 for D (5 bases). CDR1 and CDR2 (germline): MDHEN, SYDVKM. This CDR3 spans 14 amino acids. V gave up 3 bases and J gave up 4 bases, with 13 bases separating them. CDR3 coding DNA: TGTGCCAGCAGTTTGATTGTGGAGGCGTACGAGCAGTACTTC. This encodes CASSLIVEAYEQYF.

V gene TRBV4-2 combines with J gene TRBJ2-7; 9 bases line up with TRBD2. Germline V CDR1 and CDR2: LGHNA, YNFKEQ. The CDR3 is made up of 16 amino acids. Unmatched junction bases numbered 7, after V lost 1 base and J lost 3 bases. The CDR3 DNA sequence: TGTGCCAGCAGCCAAGGAGTTCTTAGCGGGAGCTACGAGCAGTACTTC. Amino acids: CASSQGVLSGSYEQYF.

The genes are TRBV7-3 and TRBJ1-3; D is uncertain. This CDR3 spans 16 amino acids. From germline, CDR1 is SGHTA and CDR2 FQGTGA. The V gene lost 5 bases and the J gene lost 0 bases, with 14 bases spanning the gap. CDR3 DNA: TGTGCCAGCAGCCAAACCCCCATGGGCTCTGGAAACACCATATATTTT. It codes for CASSQTPMGSGNTIYF.

This clone was detected only a few times. This sequence may be a read error, since a much larger clone differs from it by one base. The identical CDR3 is also encoded by other nucleotide sequences in the sample. The chain combines TRBV7-2 with TRBJ2-1, with D unclear. V shed 2 bases and J shed 5 bases, with 1 base lying between them. CDR3 length: 11 residues. Germline V gives CDR1 SGHTA, CDR2 FQGNSA. CDR3 amino acids: CASSLNNEQFF. CDR3 nucleotide sequence: TGTGCCAGCAGCTTAAACAATGAGCAGTTCTTC. Based on the CDR3 plus reference TRBV7-2 and TRBJ2-1, the full variable domain is GAGVSQSPSNKVTEKGKDVELRCDPISGHTALYWYRQSLGQGLEFLIYFQGNSAPDKSGLPSDRFSAERTGGSVSTLTIQRTQQEDSAVYLCASSLNNEQFFGPGTRLTVL.

This chain uses TRBV11-2 with TRBJ2-7, with 13 bases lining up with TRBD2. The germline gives CDR1 SGHAT, CDR2 FQNNGV. V was clipped by 8 bases and J by 6 bases; unmatched bases: 19. There are 18 residues in the CDR3. The DNA for the CDR3 is TGTGCCAGCGGACCAATTCACGACGGACTAGCGGGAGCCGGCGAGCAGTACTTC. This gives the protein CASGPIHDGLAGAGEQYF.

The rearrangement uses TRBV7-9 and TRBJ2-2, with TRBD1 identical over 12 bases. This CDR3 comprises 16 residues. J was trimmed by 9 bases and V by 6 bases; bases with no gene match: 11. Germline V CDR1 and CDR2: SEHNR, FQNEAQ (reference sequence). The CDR3 sequence: CASRSGQGARGRELFF. In DNA form, the CDR3 reads TGTGCCAGCAGATCGGGACAGGGGGCCCGGGGGCGGGAGCTGTTTTTT.